Here is one T cell receptor (beta chain) with its context. Its target is unknown. The data belong to a study of tumor-infiltrating lymphocytes in primary liver carcinoma. A constant-region primer served to make TCR beta cDNA from around 500 ng total RNA. Libraries covering TCR beta were generated through three nested multiplex PCR rounds (using a slightly modified ARM-PCR). TRBV1-TRBV30 forward primers and a C-beta reverse primer were used in the first two PCR rounds, which each ran for ten to eleven cycles. Via MiXCR, TCRdb re-called the multiplex PCR reads, giving one row per CDR3 protein. Seen here are about 78,000 distinct CDR3 sequences, roughly three quarters observed once, and the top ten hold 25% to 35%. Extraction of RNA together with DNA used about 18-30 mg of unsorted bulk tissue. Treatment of the patients' primary liver carcinoma consisted of surgical resection. Points from the study as a whole: It was in tumors, not blood, that the top-250-clone fraction was significantly higher (p = 0.039). Tumor-adjacent and tumor-blood pairs overlapped less than tumor region pairs did. Merely about 8-25% of top clones occurred in all five tumor regions.

The CDR3 length is 14 residues. Germline CDR1 is SGHAT and CDR2 is FQNNGV. V was cut by 9 bases and J by 7 bases, with 20 bases left in between. The receptor was derived from a man between 35 and 55 years old with primary liver carcinoma and hepatitis B virus infection. The rearrangement uses TRBV11-2 and TRBJ2-3, with D tentatively TRBD1 (6 bases). Sequencing was performed on liver tumor tissue from sampling region 4. Specified subset: tumor region T4, right-lateral pole. The CDR3 loop is CARSLSRGSNTQYF. CDR3 sequence (DNA): TGTGCCAGGAGTTTATCCAGGGGATCAAATACGCAGTATTTT. The full variable domain, completed using reference TRBV11-2 and TRBJ2-3, is EAGVAQSPRYKIIEKRQSVAFWCNPISGHATLYWYQQILGQGPKLLIQFQNNGVVDDSQLPKDRFSAERLKGVDSTLKIQPAKLEDSAVYLCARSLSRGSNTQYFGPGTRLTVL.